These 22 T cell receptor beta chains originate from one sample sequenced in a study of tumor-infiltrating lymphocytes in primary liver carcinoma. The investigators made TCR beta cDNA from approximately 500 ng total RNA, using a constant-region primer. What produced the TCR beta libraries was three nested multiplex PCR rounds using slightly modified ARM-PCR. Investigators reported that the first two PCR rounds, at around 11 cycles each, used TRBV1-TRBV30 forward primers with a C-beta reverse primer. TCRdb reprocessed the multiplex PCR reads with MiXCR, giving one entry per CDR3 protein. The table shows under 130,000 distinct CDR3 sequences, with roughly 85% occurring only once. Joint extraction of RNA and DNA used 20-30 mg of bulk tissue that was unsorted. Sequenced sample: liver tumor tissue from sampling region 3. Subset described: tumor region T3, left-lateral pole. The receptor set was obtained from a man aged 35-49 years with primary liver carcinoma and hepatitis B virus infection.

A remark on this clonotype: A read error may account for a junction end that differs from germline. The CDR3 DNA is TGTAGCGTTGATTGCGGGAGCACAGATACGCAGTATTTT. It codes for CSVDCGSTDTQYF. This rearrangement joins TRBV29-1 to TRBJ2-3, with a weak D call TRBD2 (5 bases). Looked up from germline, CDR1 is SQVTM and CDR2 is ANQGSEA. CDR3 length: 13 amino acids.

As concerns this clonotype: Because it lacks the conserved phenylalanine or tryptophan at the end, this CDR3 is likely a read error. Because the CDR3's place on the DNA is in doubt, the DNA is left out and the CDR3 is given as listed by TCRdb. This chain joins TRBV4-2 and TRBJ2-1; TRBD1, the table's D call, lacks a check against the DNA. The CDR3 length is 16 residues, termini included. Germline-derived CDR1 and CDR2 are LGHNA and YNFKEQ. This CDR3 reads CASSHAGGQGNNEEFV.

About this clonotype: In this CDR3 the conserved last residue, phenylalanine or tryptophan, is missing, so a read error is likely. This chain links TRBV6-2 or TRBV6-3 with TRBJ2-5; D not certain. Germline V gives CDR1 MNHEY, CDR2 SVGEGT. The CDR3 is 14 residues long. The CDR3 sequence: CVSSLDGRQETQYL. The CDR3 bases are TGTGTCAGCAGCCTGGACGGCCGCCAAGAGACCCAGTACTTA.

With respect to this clonotype: A read error may produce the germline difference seen at one junction end. The CDR3 reads CSGLGGWGKNTGAFF. DNA for the CDR3: TGCAGCGGGTTAGGGGGCTGGGGAAAGAACACTGGAGCTTTCTTT. The V call is TRBV29-1, the J call TRBJ1-1, with 7 bases lining up with TRBD1. Germline CDR1 reads SQVTM; CDR2 reads ANQGSEA. This CDR3 has 15 residues.

In regard to this clonotype: The junction departs from germline at one end; a sequencing error may be responsible. The rearrangement joins TRBV4-1 to TRBJ1-5; D is perhaps TRBD1 or TRBD2 (5 bases each). The assigned J gene may be wrong: the sequence end matches TRBJ2-3 better. Germline assignment: CDR1 MGHRA and CDR2 YSYEKL. The CDR3 is 15 residues long. As DNA, the CDR3 is TGTGTCAGCAGTACCATAGAGGGGAGCAATCAGCCCCAGTATTTT. It translates to CVSSTIEGSNQPQYF.

Worth noting for this clonotype: At one of its ends the junction is not consistent with the germline gene, which may arise from a read error. CDR3 amino acids: CTWSPSGNNEQFF. The CDR3 DNA is TGTACCTGGAGTCCCAGCGGGAATAATGAGCAATTCTTC. This rearrangement joins TRBV30 to TRBJ2-1, with 7 bases aligning to TRBD2. The CDR3 length is 13 residues. The germline CDR1 and CDR2 sequences are GTSNPN and SVGIG (reference sequence).

To note about this clonotype: The CDR3 does not close with the conserved phenylalanine or tryptophan, likely indicating a read error. The genes are TRBV4-3 and TRBJ1-6, with D maybe TRBD1 (5 bases). The CDR3 runs to 20 residues. In germline, CDR1 is LGHNA, CDR2 YSLEER. Here the CDR3 DNA reads TGCGCCTGCAGCCAAGATCTCCAAGGGCGGGGGTCGTCCTATAATTCACCCCTCCACCTT. Protein: CACSQDLQGRGSSYNSPLHL.

By sample fraction, this clonotype is medium-sized. Here the CDR3 reads CASSQDQGPYPAFF. CDR3 in DNA: TGTGCCAGCAGCCAAGATCAGGGCCCTTACCCAGCTTTCTTT. This chain joins TRBV14 and TRBJ1-1, with a possible D match to TRBD1 (5 bases). The germline V gene has CDR1 SGHDN and CDR2 FVKESK. The CDR3 length is 14 residues. V shed 0 bases and J shed 10 bases, with 15 bases lying between them.

V usage is TRBV28 and J usage is TRBJ1-4; tentative D call: TRBD1 (5 bases). Germline CDR1 reads MDHEN; CDR2 reads SYDVKM. The CDR3 is 14 amino acids. V was shortened by 2 bases and J by 7 bases, with 11 bases between the two germline ends. The DNA for the CDR3 is TGTGCCAGCAGTTTAGTTGACAGTGGTGAAAAACTGTTTTTT. The encoded protein is CASSLVDSGEKLFF. The full variable domain, its missing parts supplied by reference TRBV28 and TRBJ1-4, is DVKVTQSSRYLVKRTGEKVFLECVQDMDHENMFWYRQDPGLGLRLIYFSYDVKMKEKGDIPEGYSVSREKKERFSLILESASTNQTSMYLCASSLVDSGEKLFFGSGTQLSVL.

This chain uses TRBV29-1 with TRBJ2-1; 14 nucleotides align to TRBD2. Trimming at V came to 4 bases and at J to 13 bases, leaving 12 bases not matched to a gene. This CDR3 has 15 amino acids. CDR1 and CDR2 from the germline V gene are SQVTM and ANQGSEA. CDR3 residues: CSVGLAGGFYNKQFF. The CDR3 DNA reads TGCAGCGTTGGACTAGCGGGAGGGTTCTACAACAAACAGTTCTTC.

The chain couples TRBV12-3 or TRBV12-4 to TRBJ2-5, with 7 bases that match TRBD1. The trim removed 9 bases at V and 5 bases at J, leaving 9 bases unmatched. This CDR3 contains 13 residues. The CDR3 loop reads CASSKTGTETQYF. Here the CDR3 DNA reads TGTGCCAGTAGCAAGACAGGGACGGAGACCCAGTACTTC.

Turning to this clonotype: Possible read error: a much larger clone is one base away. V is TRBV5-1 and J is TRBJ1-1; D unclear. Trimming shortened V by 6 bases and J by 1 base, and 10 bases separated the two germline ends. Per germline, CDR1 SGHRS and CDR2 YFSETQ. The CDR3 length is 13 residues. The CDR3 here is CASTQSSNTEAFF. The DNA for the CDR3 is TGCGCCAGCACCCAGAGCTCGAACACTGAAGCTTTCTTT.

This clonotype showed up just once. Germline and junction disagree at one end, which may indicate a read error. The chain joins TRBV28 to TRBJ2-7, with D perhaps assigned TRBD1 or TRBD2 (5 bases each). The CDR3 sequence is 15 residues long. CDR1 and CDR2 (germline): MDHEN, SYDVKM. CDR3 coding DNA: TGTGCCAGCAGGCCGGCTAGAGGGGTGCGATACGAGCAATACTTC. Translation: CASRPARGVRYEQYF.

This CDR3 is CASSLGRARDQFF. CDR3 nucleotides: TGTGCCAGCAGCCTAGGGCGGGCCAGGGACCAGTTCTTC. The J gene is TRBJ2-1, the V gene TRBV7-8, with D possibly being TRBD1 or TRBD2 (5 bases each). This CDR3 has 13 amino acids. V dropped 5 bases and J dropped 13 bases, with 18 bases sitting between them. CDR1 SGHVS and CDR2 FQNEAQ come from the germline V gene.

CDR3 sequence: CASSPRLAGVGFRSWYEQYF. For the CDR3, the DNA is TGTGCCAGCAGCCCCAGACTAGCGGGAGTCGGGTTTCGCTCATGGTACGAGCAGTACTTC. The chain links TRBV6-6 to TRBJ2-7; 12 bases align to TRBD2. This CDR3 comprises 20 residues. Germline V lookup: CDR1 MNHNY, CDR2 SVGAGI (reference sequence). Unmatched junction bases numbered 22, after V lost 6 bases and J lost 4 bases.

Remarks on this clonotype: A much larger clone lies one base from this, so it may be a read error. This rearrangement joins TRBV30 to TRBJ1-5, with D possibly matching TRBD1 (5 bases). The CDR3 has 15 amino acids. V dropped 1 base and J dropped 5 bases, with 15 bases sitting between them. CDR1 and CDR2 from the germline V gene are GTSNPN and SVGIG (reference sequence). The CDR3 reads CAWSDGGISDQPQHF. The CDR3 DNA sequence: TGTGCCTGGAGTGATGGGGGGATATCGGATCAGCCCCAGCATTTT.

This chain connects TRBV29-1 to TRBJ2-1; 10 bases are shared with TRBD1. The assigned J gene may be wrong: the sequence end matches TRBJ2-7 better. The CDR3 spans 14 residues. The germline CDR1 and CDR2 sequences are SQVTM and ANQGSEA. The CDR3, as DNA: TGCAGCGTCGACGGGACAGGGGTGGGCAATGAGCAGTACTTC. Amino acid sequence: CSVDGTGVGNEQYF.

As to this clonotype: At one end the junction does not follow the germline gene, possibly because of a read error. The rearrangement joins TRBV6-1 to TRBJ2-3; D is possibly TRBD2 (6 bases). The CDR3 contains 13 residues. Germline V gene lookup returns CDR1 MNHNS and CDR2 SASEGT. The DNA for the CDR3 is TGTGCCAGCAGTCTCGGGAGCCCAGATACTCAGTATTTT. Protein product: CASSLGSPDTQYF.

Points on this clonotype: Compared with germline, one end of the junction differs, possibly owing to a read error. The rearrangement joins TRBV4-2 to TRBJ1-2; D is uncertain. Germline V gene sequence: CDR1 LGHNA, CDR2 YNFKEQ. The CDR3 has 16 amino acids. In nucleotides, the CDR3 is TGTGCCAGCAGTCAAGACCCTTCTGCGTGTAACTATGGCTACACCTTC. As protein: CASSQDPSACNYGYTF.

The chain combines TRBV11-2 with TRBJ2-5; no definite D call. V was pared by 5 bases and J by 7 bases, with 20 bases between. The CDR3 extends over 15 amino acids. From germline, CDR1 is SGHAT and CDR2 FQNNGV. The CDR3 sequence is CASSPWSAPVVTQYF. The CDR3 DNA is TGTGCCAGCAGCCCCTGGTCAGCCCCAGTGGTGACCCAGTACTTC. The full variable domain, with the rest looked up from reference TRBV11-2 and TRBJ2-5, is EAGVAQSPRYKIIEKRQSVAFWCNPISGHATLYWYQQILGQGPKLLIQFQNNGVVDDSQLPKDRFSAERLKGVDSTLKIQPAKLEDSAVYLCASSPWSAPVVTQYFGPGTRLLVL.

The rearrangement uses TRBV12-3 or TRBV12-4 and TRBJ1-5, with TRBD1 as a possible D gene (6 bases). The ends were cut back, 8 bases at V and 16 bases at J, with 24 bases in the middle. The CDR3 length is 13 residues. CDR3 loop: CASQGSGAQPNHF. CDR3 bases: TGTGCCAGCCAGGGTTCGGGGGCTCAGCCCAACCATTTT.

This clonotype was counted only a few times. V and J are TRBV11-2 and TRBJ2-7, with unresolved D. CDR1 is SGHAT and CDR2 is FQNNGV in the germline V gene. Between the trimmed V and J ends, which lost 6 bases and 1 base, there was a span of 13 bases. This CDR3 spans 14 amino acids. The CDR3 sequence is CASSLTWESYEQYF. CDR3 nucleotide sequence: TGTGCCAGCAGTTTAACATGGGAATCCTACGAGCAGTACTTC.